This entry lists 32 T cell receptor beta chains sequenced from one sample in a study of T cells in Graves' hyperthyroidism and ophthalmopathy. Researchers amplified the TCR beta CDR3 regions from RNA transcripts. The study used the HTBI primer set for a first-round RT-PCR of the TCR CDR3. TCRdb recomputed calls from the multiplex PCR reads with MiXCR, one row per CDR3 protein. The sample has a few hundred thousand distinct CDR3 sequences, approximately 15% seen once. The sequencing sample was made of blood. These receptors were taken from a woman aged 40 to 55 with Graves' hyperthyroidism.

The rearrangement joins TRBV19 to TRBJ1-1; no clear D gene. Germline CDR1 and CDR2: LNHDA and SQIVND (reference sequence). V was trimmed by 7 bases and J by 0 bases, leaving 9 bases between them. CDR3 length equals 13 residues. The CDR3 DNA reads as TGTGCCAGTAACCGAGGACTGAACACTGAAGCTTTCTTT. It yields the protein CASNRGLNTEAFF.

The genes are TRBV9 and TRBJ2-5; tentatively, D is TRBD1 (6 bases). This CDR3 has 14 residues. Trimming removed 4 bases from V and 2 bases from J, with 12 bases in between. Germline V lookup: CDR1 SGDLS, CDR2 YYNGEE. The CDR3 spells CASSTGQNQETQYF. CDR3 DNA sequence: TGTGCCAGCAGCACAGGACAGAATCAAGAGACCCAGTACTTC.

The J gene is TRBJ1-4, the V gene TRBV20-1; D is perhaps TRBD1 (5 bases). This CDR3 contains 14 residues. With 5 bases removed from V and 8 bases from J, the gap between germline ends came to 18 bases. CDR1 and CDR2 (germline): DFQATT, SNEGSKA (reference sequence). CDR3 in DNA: TGCAGTGCTCGAGTAGGGCAGGGTGGGGAAAAACTGTTTTTT. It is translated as CSARVGQGGEKLFF.

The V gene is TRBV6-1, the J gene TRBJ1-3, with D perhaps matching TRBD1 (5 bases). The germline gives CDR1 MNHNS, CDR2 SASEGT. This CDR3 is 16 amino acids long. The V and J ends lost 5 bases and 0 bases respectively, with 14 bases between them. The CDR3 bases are TGTGCCAGCAGTCGTCCCGGGACTGGCTCTGGAAACACCATATATTTT. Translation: CASSRPGTGSGNTIYF.

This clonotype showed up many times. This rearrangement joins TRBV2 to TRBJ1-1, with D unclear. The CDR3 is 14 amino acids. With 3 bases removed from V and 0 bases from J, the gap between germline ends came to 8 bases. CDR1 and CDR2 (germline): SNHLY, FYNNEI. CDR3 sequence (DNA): TGTGCCAGCAGTGACGGGATCCTGAACACTGAAGCTTTCTTT. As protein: CASSDGILNTEAFF.

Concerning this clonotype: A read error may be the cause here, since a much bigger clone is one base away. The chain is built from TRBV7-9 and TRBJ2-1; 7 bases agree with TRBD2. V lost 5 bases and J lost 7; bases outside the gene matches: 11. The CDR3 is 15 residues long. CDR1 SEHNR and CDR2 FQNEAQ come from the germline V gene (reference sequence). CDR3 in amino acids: CASSRSGTLTNEQFF. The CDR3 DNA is TGTGCCAGCAGCCGGAGCGGGACCTTAACTAATGAGCAGTTCTTC.

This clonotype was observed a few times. CDR3 loop: CSGGEGGELFF. In DNA form, the CDR3 reads TGCAGCGGGGGAGAAGGCGGGGAGCTGTTTTTT. The V call is TRBV29-1, the J call TRBJ2-2, with D tentatively TRBD2 (5 bases). Deletions cut 7 bases from V and 7 bases from J, with 10 bases between. Germline V gene lookup returns CDR1 SQVTM and CDR2 ANQGSEA. The CDR3 consists of 11 residues.

For the CDR3, the DNA is TGTGCCAGTAGTATCGGAAAGGACAGACGGGAAAAACTGTTTTTT. Protein: CASSIGKDRREKLFF. V usage is TRBV19 and J usage is TRBJ1-4; TRBD1 might be the D (6 bases). V gave up 3 bases and J gave up 8 bases, with 16 bases separating them. The germline CDR1 and CDR2 sequences are LNHDA and SQIVND (reference sequence). The CDR3 has 15 residues.

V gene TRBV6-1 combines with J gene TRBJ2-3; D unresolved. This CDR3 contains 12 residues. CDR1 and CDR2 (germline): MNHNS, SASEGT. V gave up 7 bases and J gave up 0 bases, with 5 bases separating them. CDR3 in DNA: TGTGCCAGCAAAACAAGCACAGATACGCAGTATTTT. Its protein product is CASKTSTDTQYF.

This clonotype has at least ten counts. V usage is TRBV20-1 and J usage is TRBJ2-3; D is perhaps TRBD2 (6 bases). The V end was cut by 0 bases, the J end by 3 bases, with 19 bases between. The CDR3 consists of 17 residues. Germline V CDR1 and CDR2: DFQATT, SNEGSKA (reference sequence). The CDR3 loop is CSARDWRGQSWTDTQYF. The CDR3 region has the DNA TGCAGTGCTAGAGATTGGCGGGGCCAAAGTTGGACAGATACGCAGTATTTT.

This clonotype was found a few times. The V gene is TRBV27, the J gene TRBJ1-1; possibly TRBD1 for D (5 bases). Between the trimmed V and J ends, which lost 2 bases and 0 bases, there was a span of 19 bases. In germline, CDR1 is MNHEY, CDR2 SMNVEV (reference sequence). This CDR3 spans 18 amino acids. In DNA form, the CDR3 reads TGTGCCAGCAGTTTAAGGCAGATCCTCGGGGGGATGAACACTGAAGCTTTCTTT. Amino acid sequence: CASSLRQILGGMNTEAFF.

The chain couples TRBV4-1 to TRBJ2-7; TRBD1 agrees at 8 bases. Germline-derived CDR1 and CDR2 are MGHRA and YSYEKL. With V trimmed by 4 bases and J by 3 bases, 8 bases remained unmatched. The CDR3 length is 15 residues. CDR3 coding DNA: TGCGCCAGCAGCCCGGAGGGTACAGGGGGCTACGAGCAGTACTTC. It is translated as CASSPEGTGGYEQYF.

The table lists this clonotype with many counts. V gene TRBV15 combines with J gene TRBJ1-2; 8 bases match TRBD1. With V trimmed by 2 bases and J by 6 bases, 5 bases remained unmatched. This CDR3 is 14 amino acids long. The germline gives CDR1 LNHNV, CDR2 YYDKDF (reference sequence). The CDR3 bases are TGTGCCACCAGCAGATCGGACAGGGCTGATGGCTACACCTTC. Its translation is CATSRSDRADGYTF.

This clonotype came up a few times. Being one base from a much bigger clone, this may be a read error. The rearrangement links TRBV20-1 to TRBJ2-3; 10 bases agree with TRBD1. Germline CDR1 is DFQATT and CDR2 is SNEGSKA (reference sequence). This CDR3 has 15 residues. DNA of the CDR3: TGCAGTGCTTCAGACAGGGGGCGAAGCACAGATACGCGGTATTTT. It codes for CSASDRGRSTDTRYF.

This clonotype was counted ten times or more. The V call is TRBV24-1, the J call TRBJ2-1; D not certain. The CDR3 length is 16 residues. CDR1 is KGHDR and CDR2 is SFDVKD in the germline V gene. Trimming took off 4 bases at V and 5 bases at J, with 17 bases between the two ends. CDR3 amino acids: CATSDRDSGQHNEQFF. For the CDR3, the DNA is TGTGCCACCAGTGACCGAGACTCTGGGCAACACAATGAGCAGTTCTTC.

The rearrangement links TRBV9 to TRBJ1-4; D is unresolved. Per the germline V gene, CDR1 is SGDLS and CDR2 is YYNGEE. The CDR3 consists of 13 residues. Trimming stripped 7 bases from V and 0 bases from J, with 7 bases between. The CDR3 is CASSKATNEKLFF. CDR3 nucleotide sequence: TGTGCCAGCTCAAAAGCAACTAATGAAAAACTGTTTTTT.

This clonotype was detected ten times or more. CDR3 bases: TGTGCCAGCAGACGGACAGGGGGGTTGGGCACTGAAGCTTTCTTT. Translated: CASRRTGGLGTEAFF. The chain carries TRBV25-1 and TRBJ1-1; 10 bases are shared with TRBD1. The length of the CDR3 is 15 residues. The V gene's germline CDR1 is MGHDK and CDR2 SYGVNS. The J segment lost 4 bases and the V segment lost 6 bases, leaving 8 bases of the junction unmatched.

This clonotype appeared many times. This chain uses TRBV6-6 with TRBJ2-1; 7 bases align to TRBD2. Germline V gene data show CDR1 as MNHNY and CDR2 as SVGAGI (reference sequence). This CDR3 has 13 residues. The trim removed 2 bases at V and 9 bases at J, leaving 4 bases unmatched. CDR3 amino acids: CASSYRGLSEQFF. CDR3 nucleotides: TGTGCCAGCAGTTACCGGGGACTATCTGAGCAGTTCTTC.

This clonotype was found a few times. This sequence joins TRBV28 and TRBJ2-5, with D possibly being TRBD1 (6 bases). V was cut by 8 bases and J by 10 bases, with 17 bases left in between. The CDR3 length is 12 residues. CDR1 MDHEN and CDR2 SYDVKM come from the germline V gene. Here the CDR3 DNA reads TGTGCCAGCCGAACAGGGCAGTCGGGCCAGTACTTC. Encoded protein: CASRTGQSGQYF.

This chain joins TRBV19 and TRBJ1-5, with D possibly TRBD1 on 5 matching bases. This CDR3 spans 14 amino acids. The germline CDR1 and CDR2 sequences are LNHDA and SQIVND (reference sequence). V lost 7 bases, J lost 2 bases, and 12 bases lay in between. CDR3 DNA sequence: TGTGCCAGTACCACAGGTTGGGGCAATCAGCCCCAGCATTTT. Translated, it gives CASTTGWGNQPQHF.

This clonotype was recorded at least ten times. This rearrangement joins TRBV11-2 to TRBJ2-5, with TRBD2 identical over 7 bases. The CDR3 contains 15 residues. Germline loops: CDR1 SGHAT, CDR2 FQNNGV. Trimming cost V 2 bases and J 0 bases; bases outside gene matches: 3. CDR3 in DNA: TGTGCCAGCAGCTTACTAGCGGATGACCAAGAGACCCAGTACTTC. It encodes CASSLLADDQETQYF.

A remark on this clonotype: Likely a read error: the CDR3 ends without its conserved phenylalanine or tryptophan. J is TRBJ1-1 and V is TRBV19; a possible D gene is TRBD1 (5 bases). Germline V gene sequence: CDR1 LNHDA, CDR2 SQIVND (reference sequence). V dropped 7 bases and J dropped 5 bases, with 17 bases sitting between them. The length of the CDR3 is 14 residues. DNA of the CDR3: TGTGCCAGTATTTCCCGAGTCGGGGGGACTGAAGCTTTCCTT. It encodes CASISRVGGTEAFL.

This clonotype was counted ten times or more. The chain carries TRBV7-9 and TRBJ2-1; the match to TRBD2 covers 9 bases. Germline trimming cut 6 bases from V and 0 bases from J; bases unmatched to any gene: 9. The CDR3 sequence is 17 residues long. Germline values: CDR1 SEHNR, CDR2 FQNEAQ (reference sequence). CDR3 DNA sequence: TGTGCCAGCAGTGATTTGTATAGCGGGAGCTCCTACAATGAGCAGTTCTTC. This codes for CASSDLYSGSSYNEQFF.

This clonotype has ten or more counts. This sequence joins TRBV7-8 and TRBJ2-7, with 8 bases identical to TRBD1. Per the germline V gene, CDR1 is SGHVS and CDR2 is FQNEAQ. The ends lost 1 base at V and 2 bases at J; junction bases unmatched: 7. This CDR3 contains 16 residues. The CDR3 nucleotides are TGTGCCAGCAGCTTAGAGGTGGACAGGGCACCCTACGAGCAGTACTTC. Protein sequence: CASSLEVDRAPYEQYF.

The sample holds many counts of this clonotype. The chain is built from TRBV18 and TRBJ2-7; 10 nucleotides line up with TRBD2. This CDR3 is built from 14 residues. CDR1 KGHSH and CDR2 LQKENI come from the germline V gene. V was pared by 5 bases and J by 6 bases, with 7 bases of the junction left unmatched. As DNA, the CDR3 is TGTGCCAGCTCAAAACTAGCGGGATTGGGCGAGCAGTACTTC. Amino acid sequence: CASSKLAGLGEQYF.

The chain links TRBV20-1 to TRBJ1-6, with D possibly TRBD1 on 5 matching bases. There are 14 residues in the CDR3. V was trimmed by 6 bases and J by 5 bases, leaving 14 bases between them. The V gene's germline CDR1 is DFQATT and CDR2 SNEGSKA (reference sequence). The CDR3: CSAPLTVNNSPLHF. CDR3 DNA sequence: TGCAGTGCCCCTCTGACAGTTAATAATTCACCCCTCCACTTT.

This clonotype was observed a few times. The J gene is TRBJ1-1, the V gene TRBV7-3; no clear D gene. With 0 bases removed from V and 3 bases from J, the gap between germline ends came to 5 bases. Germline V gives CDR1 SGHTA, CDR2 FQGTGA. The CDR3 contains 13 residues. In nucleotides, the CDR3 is TGTGCCAGCAGCTTAACGAAGGACACTGAAGCTTTCTTT. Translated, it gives CASSLTKDTEAFF.

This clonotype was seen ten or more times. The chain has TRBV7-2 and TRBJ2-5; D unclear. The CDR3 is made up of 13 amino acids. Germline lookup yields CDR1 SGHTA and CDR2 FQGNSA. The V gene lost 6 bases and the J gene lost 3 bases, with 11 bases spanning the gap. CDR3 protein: CASRPNAKETQYF. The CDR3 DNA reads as TGTGCCAGCAGACCTAATGCCAAAGAGACCCAGTACTTC.

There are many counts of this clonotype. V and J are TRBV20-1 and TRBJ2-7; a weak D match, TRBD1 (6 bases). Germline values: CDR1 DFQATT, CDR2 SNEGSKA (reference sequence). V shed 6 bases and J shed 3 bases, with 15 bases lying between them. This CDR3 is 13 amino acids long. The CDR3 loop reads CSAPWGPFYEQYF. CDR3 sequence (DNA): TGCAGTGCCCCCTGGGGGCCCTTCTACGAGCAGTACTTC.

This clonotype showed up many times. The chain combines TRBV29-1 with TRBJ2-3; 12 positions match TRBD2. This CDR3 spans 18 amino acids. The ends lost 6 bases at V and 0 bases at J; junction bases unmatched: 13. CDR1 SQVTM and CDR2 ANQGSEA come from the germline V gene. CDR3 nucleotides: TGCAGCGTAACTAGCGGGAGGAATAGGGGGGCTAGCACAGATACGCAGTATTTT. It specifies CSVTSGRNRGASTDTQYF.

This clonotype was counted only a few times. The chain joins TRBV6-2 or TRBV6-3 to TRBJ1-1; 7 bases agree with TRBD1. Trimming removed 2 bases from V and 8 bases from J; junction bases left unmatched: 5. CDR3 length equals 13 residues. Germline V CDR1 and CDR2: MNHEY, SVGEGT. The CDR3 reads CASSYDQGVEAFF. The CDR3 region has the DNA TGTGCCAGCAGTTACGATCAGGGGGTAGAAGCTTTCTTT.

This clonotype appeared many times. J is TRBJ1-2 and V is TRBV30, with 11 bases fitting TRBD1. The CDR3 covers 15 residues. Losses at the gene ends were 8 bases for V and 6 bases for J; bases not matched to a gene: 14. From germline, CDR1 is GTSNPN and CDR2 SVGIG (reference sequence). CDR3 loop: CARDRDRGNEDGYTF. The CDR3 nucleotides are TGTGCCCGAGACCGGGACAGGGGGAATGAGGATGGCTACACCTTC.